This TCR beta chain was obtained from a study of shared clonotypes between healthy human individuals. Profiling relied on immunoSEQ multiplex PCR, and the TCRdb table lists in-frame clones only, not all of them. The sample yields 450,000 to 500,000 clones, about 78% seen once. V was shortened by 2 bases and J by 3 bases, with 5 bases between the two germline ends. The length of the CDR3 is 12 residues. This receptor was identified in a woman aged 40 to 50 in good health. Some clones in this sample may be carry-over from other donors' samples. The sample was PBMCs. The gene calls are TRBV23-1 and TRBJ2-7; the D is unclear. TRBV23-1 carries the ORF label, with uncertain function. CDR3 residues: CASSQLYYEQYF. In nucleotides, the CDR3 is TGCGCCAGCAGTCAACTGTACTACGAGCAGTACTTC.